The 27 T cell receptor beta chains in this list originate from one sample, sequenced in a study of cytomegalovirus exposure and HLA in healthy donors. PCR amplification relied on 60 Vbeta primers (plus 13 Jbeta primers). The data were produced by immunoSEQ multiplex PCR, yet TCRdb's version contains in-frame clones alone and is incomplete. This table has 150,000 to 200,000 clones, around 78% appearing once. The sequenced material came from PBMCs. These TCRs come from a woman aged 40 to 49 in good health and CMV-seronegative.

CDR3 nucleotides: TGTGCCAGCAGCTTTCTTTTACAGGGAGGGGCTGAAGCTTTCTTT. This translates into CASSFLLQGGAEAFF. The chain couples TRBV11-2 to TRBJ1-1; D perhaps matches TRBD1 (6 bases). V was shortened by 3 bases and J by 6 bases, with 17 bases between the two germline ends. In germline, CDR1 is SGHAT, CDR2 FQNNGV. The CDR3 runs 15 residues. The full variable domain, completed using reference TRBV11-2 and TRBJ1-1, is EAGVAQSPRYKIIEKRQSVAFWCNPISGHATLYWYQQILGQGPKLLIQFQNNGVVDDSQLPKDRFSAERLKGVDSTLKIQPAKLEDSAVYLCASSFLLQGGAEAFFGQGTRLTVV.

This clone appeared once. The rearrangement joins TRBV28 to TRBJ2-3; tentatively, D is TRBD2 (6 bases). There are 15 residues in the CDR3. Germline V gene sequence: CDR1 MDHEN, CDR2 SYDVKM. Trimming stripped 4 bases from V and 1 base from J, with 12 bases between. The CDR3 sequence is CASSSLAPGTDTQYF. Written as DNA, the CDR3 is TGTGCCAGCAGTTCTCTAGCGCCGGGCACAGATACGCAGTATTTT.

The CDR3 here is CASGTTNTGELFF. CDR3 DNA: TGTGCCAGCGGGACAACCAACACCGGGGAGCTGTTTTTT. V and J are TRBV11-2 and TRBJ2-2; tentatively, D is TRBD1 (6 bases). The germline V gene has CDR1 SGHAT and CDR2 FQNNGV. The CDR3 contains 13 residues. The V end lost 8 bases, the J end lost 2 bases, and 9 bases lay between the germline ends.

This sequence joins TRBV18 and TRBJ2-1, with unresolved D. Germline CDR1 reads KGHSH; CDR2 reads LQKENI. The CDR3 loop spans 13 amino acids. The V gene lost 3 bases and the J gene lost 5 bases, with 8 bases spanning the gap. The CDR3 DNA is TGTGCCAGCTCACCGGGCGTGGACAATGAGCAGTTCTTC. Its protein product is CASSPGVDNEQFF.

Written as DNA, the CDR3 is TGTGCCAGCAGCTTTCGGACCTGGTCGGGGACTGAAGCTTTCTTT. Translating gives CASSFRTWSGTEAFF. This chain uses TRBV7-2 with TRBJ1-1; D unclear. The germline V gene has CDR1 SGHTA and CDR2 FQGNSA. The CDR3 loop spans 15 amino acids. V lost 3 bases to trimming and J lost 5 bases, with 16 bases between them.

The V gene is TRBV13, the J gene TRBJ1-4; TRBD1 matches 8 bases. Germline V gene sequence: CDR1 PRHDT, CDR2 FYEKMQ (reference sequence). The CDR3 sequence is 16 residues long. V lost 5 bases and J lost 8; bases outside the gene matches: 13. The CDR3 DNA reads as TGTGCCAGCAGCCTTTCGACAGGGGTCAAAGAGGAAAAACTGTTTTTT. Protein sequence: CASSLSTGVKEEKLFF.

This chain uses TRBV4-2 with TRBJ2-2, with 9 nucleotides matching TRBD1. This CDR3 region has 16 residues. Germline CDR1 and CDR2: LGHNA and YNFKEQ. J gave up 5 bases and V 4 bases, and 8 bases lay outside the gene matches. The CDR3 nucleotides read TGTGCCAGCAGCCTTAGGACAGGGGTAGGAACCGGGGAGCTGTTTTTT. Protein product: CASSLRTGVGTGELFF.

A word on this clone: In this CDR3 the conserved last residue, phenylalanine or tryptophan, is missing, so a read error is likely. The rearrangement joins TRBV5-1 to TRBJ2-4, with D perhaps matching TRBD2 (5 bases). V shed 0 bases and J shed 8 bases, with 12 bases lying between them. Germline CDR1 reads SGHRS; CDR2 reads YFSETQ. This CDR3 region has 14 residues. CDR3 bases: TGCGCCAGCAGCTTGGTGACTGGGAGATACATTCAGTACCTC. It translates to CASSLVTGRYIQYL.

This chain connects TRBV14 to TRBJ1-2; D remains ambiguous. The CDR3 length is 13 residues. V was shortened by 3 bases and J by 4 bases, with 9 bases between the two germline ends. Per the germline V gene, CDR1 is SGHDN and CDR2 is FVKESK. The CDR3 DNA follows: TGTGCCAGCAGCCAGTCGTACAGCTATGGCTACACCTTC. Translation gives CASSQSYSYGYTF.

The V and J genes are TRBV2 and TRBJ1-1, with a possible D match to TRBD1 (6 bases). This CDR3 spans 15 amino acids. Germline V lookup: CDR1 SNHLY, CDR2 FYNNEI. Between the trimmed V and J ends, which lost 0 bases and 1 base, there was a span of 9 bases. The CDR3 is CASSEASRGNTEAFF. DNA for the CDR3: TGTGCCAGCAGTGAAGCTAGCAGGGGGAACACTGAAGCTTTCTTT.

This sequence joins TRBV29-1 and TRBJ2-1; maybe TRBD2 (6 bases). The V and J ends lost 0 bases and 0 bases respectively, with 12 bases between them. Germline CDR1 reads SQVTM; CDR2 reads ANQGSEA. The CDR3 is made up of 16 amino acids. CDR3 protein: CSVEEGRGSSYNEQFF. CDR3 nucleotide sequence: TGCAGCGTTGAAGAGGGGCGGGGAAGCTCCTACAATGAGCAGTTCTTC.

The chain joins TRBV7-9 to TRBJ1-4, with D possibly being TRBD1 (6 bases). V lost 8 bases, J lost 3 bases, and 13 bases lay in between. The CDR3 has 14 amino acids. Germline lookup yields CDR1 SEHNR and CDR2 FQNEAQ (reference sequence). This chain's CDR3 is CASFRAGANEKLFF. CDR3 DNA: TGTGCCAGCTTCAGGGCAGGGGCTAATGAAAAACTGTTTTTT.

This chain links TRBV14 with TRBJ2-3; 7 nucleotides match TRBD1. The germline V gene has CDR1 SGHDN and CDR2 FVKESK. The CDR3 extends over 17 amino acids. V lost 4 bases, J lost 0 bases, and 10 bases stayed unmatched. The CDR3 spells CASSPPDRALSTDTQYF. The CDR3 DNA sequence: TGTGCCAGCAGCCCCCCTGACAGGGCGCTCAGCACAGATACGCAGTATTTT. The full variable domain, rest sourced from reference TRBV14 and TRBJ2-3, is EAGVTQFPSHSVIEKGQTVTLRCDPISGHDNLYWYRRVMGKEIKFLLHFVKESKQDESGMPNNRFLAERTGGTYSTLKVQPAELEDSGVYFCASSPPDRALSTDTQYFGPGTRLTVL.

The chain combines TRBV5-1 with TRBJ2-7, with 7 bases lining up with TRBD1. The CDR3 is made up of 16 amino acids. In germline, CDR1 is SGHRS, CDR2 YFSETQ. V shed 0 bases, J shed 0 bases, and the junction held 6 bases outside the gene matches. CDR3 DNA sequence: TGCGCCAGCAGCTTGGCGACAGGGACCTACTCCTACGAGCAGTACTTC. Translated, it gives CASSLATGTYSYEQYF.

The chain joins TRBV5-1 to TRBJ2-3; TRBD1 might be the D (5 bases). V was cut by 4 bases and J by 0 bases, with 15 bases left in between. Germline CDR1 is SGHRS and CDR2 is YFSETQ. The CDR3 is made up of 16 amino acids. CDR3: CASSPGHRSSTDTQYF. CDR3 bases: TGCGCCAGCAGCCCTGGCCACAGGTCTAGCACAGATACGCAGTATTTT.

The chain carries TRBV5-1 and TRBJ1-5; D uncertain. Between the trimmed V and J ends, which lost 0 bases and 4 bases, there was a span of 5 bases. The CDR3 loop spans 13 amino acids. Per germline, CDR1 SGHRS and CDR2 YFSETQ. CDR3 nucleotide sequence: TGCGCCAGCAGCTTGGACAGAAATCAGCCCCAGCATTTT. Translating gives CASSLDRNQPQHF.

This clone has more than one count but fewer than ten. The J gene is TRBJ2-3, the V gene TRBV28; D remains unclear. CDR1 is MDHEN, CDR2 SYDVKM, per germline. This CDR3 region has 14 residues. Trimming removed 7 bases at V and 8 bases at J, with 19 bases between. Here the CDR3 DNA reads TGTGCCAGCACCCCCCTCCCTAAACCATTTACGCAGTATTTT. Protein product: CASTPLPKPFTQYF.

This rearrangement joins TRBV19 to TRBJ2-2, with 10 bases identical to TRBD2. This CDR3 comprises 16 residues. V dropped 5 bases and J dropped 3; count of bases not matched to a gene: 6. From germline, CDR1 is LNHDA and CDR2 SQIVND (reference sequence). CDR3 nucleotides: TGTGCCAGTAGTCCCGTAGCGGGGGGATACACCGGGGAGCTGTTTTTT. Translation: CASSPVAGGYTGELFF.

The chain combines TRBV4-1 with TRBJ1-2, with D perhaps matching TRBD1 (6 bases). Germline V gives CDR1 MGHRA, CDR2 YSYEKL. The V end lost 3 bases, the J end lost 8 bases, and 13 bases lay between the germline ends. CDR3 size: 13 residues. The CDR3 nucleotides read TGCGCCAGCAGCCAGCCAGGGGCCTCGGGCTACACCTTC. Residues: CASSQPGASGYTF.

The J gene is TRBJ1-4, the V gene TRBV10-1; D is perhaps TRBD1 (6 bases). The CDR3 length is 15 residues. In germline, CDR1 is WNHNN, CDR2 SYGVQD (reference sequence). Trimming took off 6 bases at V and 3 bases at J, with 14 bases between the two ends. CDR3 sequence: CASSDTGSANEKLFF. The CDR3 nucleotides are TGCGCCAGCAGCGACACAGGGTCGGCTAATGAAAAACTGTTTTTT.

The chain links TRBV13 to TRBJ2-7; weak D call: TRBD2 (5 bases). The CDR3 has 12 amino acids. Trimming removed 5 bases at V and 4 bases at J, with 9 bases between. CDR1 PRHDT and CDR2 FYEKMQ come from the germline V gene (reference sequence). CDR3 nucleotide sequence: TGTGCCAGCAGCCCGGGGTTGTACGAGCAGTACTTC. This codes for CASSPGLYEQYF.

This chain joins TRBV7-8 and TRBJ1-3; 8 bases agree with TRBD1. V was pared by 0 bases and J by 0 bases, with 13 bases of the junction left unmatched. Germline V gene data show CDR1 as SGHVS and CDR2 as FQNEAQ. CDR3 length: 20 amino acids. CDR3 sequence: CASSLAARTGTIFSGNTIYF. CDR3 nucleotide sequence: TGTGCCAGCAGCTTAGCGGCCAGGACAGGGACTATCTTCTCTGGAAACACCATATATTTT.

This sequence joins TRBV5-4 and TRBJ2-1; TRBD2 agrees at 10 bases. The CDR3 is made up of 15 amino acids. Germline-derived CDR1 and CDR2 are SGHNT and YYREEE (reference sequence). The V segment lost 3 bases and the J segment 5 bases; nucleotides outside the gene matches: 5. CDR3 DNA sequence: TGTGCCAGCAGCTCTGGACTAGCGGAGCACAATGAGCAGTTCTTC. It is translated as CASSSGLAEHNEQFF.

The chain uses TRBV27 and TRBJ1-6; a possible D gene is TRBD1 (5 bases). Trimming cost V 2 bases and J 8 bases, with 7 bases left between them. The CDR3 is made up of 13 amino acids. The germline V gene has CDR1 MNHEY and CDR2 SMNVEV (reference sequence). CDR3: CASSLVRDSPLHF. As DNA, the CDR3 is TGTGCCAGCAGTTTAGTCAGGGATTCACCCCTCCACTTT.

This chain connects TRBV9 to TRBJ1-4, with TRBD1 matching 11 bases. CDR3 length equals 15 residues. Germline assignment: CDR1 SGDLS and CDR2 YYNGEE. V was clipped by 5 bases and J by 6 bases; unmatched bases: 6. Written as DNA, the CDR3 is TGTGCCAGCAGTCGGGACAGGGGGAGAGATGAAAAACTGTTTTTT. Residues: CASSRDRGRDEKLFF.

The rearrangement links TRBV6-5 to TRBJ2-7; 9 nucleotides align to TRBD1. Germline V gene sequence: CDR1 MNHEY, CDR2 SVGAGI. The V gene end was trimmed by 8 bases and the J gene end by 2 bases; junction bases not matched to a gene: 4. The CDR3 loop spans 13 amino acids. In nucleotides, the CDR3 is TGTGCCAGCCGGGACAGGGTCCCCTACGAGCAGTACTTC. This codes for CASRDRVPYEQYF.

J is TRBJ1-2 and V is TRBV21-1; the table calls TRBD1, which could not be checked here. TRBV21-1 is a pseudogene. The CDR3 has 17 amino acids. The CDR3 coding sequence is TGTGCCAGCAGCAAAGTAGTGACAGGCACGCGAAACTATGGCTACACCTTC. Protein: CASSKVVTGTRNYGYTF.